Listed here are 27 T cell receptor beta chains from one sample, sequenced in a study of blood T cell repertoires in COVID-19. The protocol was immunoSEQ multiplex PCR, while the TCRdb copy is restricted to in-frame clones and leaves out a portion. This sample has hundreds of thousands of clones, with 85% found just once. The sequencing input was peripheral blood. The receptors here all came from a woman aged 50 to 60 with active or convalescent COVID-19.

The gene calls are TRBV11-1 and TRBJ2-7; TRBD1 aligns across 7 bases. The V gene end was trimmed by 5 bases and the J gene end by 6 bases; junction bases not matched to a gene: 13. From germline, CDR1 is SGHAT and CDR2 FQDESV (reference sequence). This CDR3 is built from 15 residues. Here the CDR3 reads CASSTIGTEELEQYF. Here the CDR3 DNA reads TGTGCCAGCAGCACAATCGGGACAGAGGAGCTCGAGCAGTACTTC.

This clone has a single count. This sequence joins TRBV25-1 and TRBJ2-1; 11 positions match TRBD1. J was trimmed by 5 bases and V by 2 bases; bases with no gene match: 8. CDR1 is MGHDK and CDR2 is SYGVNS in the germline V gene. The CDR3 is 17 amino acids. CDR3 coding DNA: TGTGCCAGCAGTGAAGAGGGGACAGGGGGTTCGAACAATGAGCAGTTCTTC. Residues: CASSEEGTGGSNNEQFF. The full variable domain, its missing parts supplied by reference TRBV25-1 and TRBJ2-1, is EADIYQTPRYLVIGTGKKITLECSQTMGHDKMYWYQQDPGMELHLIHYSYGVNSTEKGDLSSESTVSRIRTEHFPLTLESARPSHTSQYLCASSEEGTGGSNNEQFFGPGTRLTVL.

This chain links TRBV29-1 with TRBJ2-1, with TRBD1 as a possible D gene (5 bases). The CDR3 has 14 amino acids. CDR1 SQVTM and CDR2 ANQGSEA come from the germline V gene. The V end lost 4 bases, the J end lost 5 bases, and 15 bases lay between the germline ends. The CDR3 bases are TGCAGCGTTGTGGGGCAACTGCTACACAATGAGCAGTTCTTC. Its protein is CSVVGQLLHNEQFF.

V usage is TRBV12-5 and J usage is TRBJ2-3; TRBD2 matches 7 bases. This CDR3 spans 13 amino acids. Germline values: CDR1 LGHNT, CDR2 FRNRAP. V shed 9 bases and J 4 bases; nucleotides not matched to a gene: 7. In nucleotides, the CDR3 is TGTGCTAGCGGGGACTACCAGGCAGATACGCAGTATTTT. Its protein product is CASGDYQADTQYF.

The chain recombines TRBV4-1 with TRBJ2-1, with D possibly TRBD2 on 5 matching bases. V was pared by 4 bases and J by 6 bases, with 22 bases between. CDR1 and CDR2 from the germline V gene are MGHRA and YSYEKL. This CDR3 has 17 amino acids. The DNA of the CDR3 is TGCGCCAGCAGCCGAGCGGCGAGGGCGTCCTCGGGCAATGAGCAGTTCTTC. As protein: CASSRAARASSGNEQFF.

The rearrangement links TRBV5-5 to TRBJ1-2, with D maybe TRBD1 (6 bases). This CDR3 contains 14 residues. Germline V gene lookup returns CDR1 SGHKS and CDR2 YYEKEE (reference sequence). Trimming left V 1 base short and J 6 bases short, with 13 bases between. The CDR3 sequence: CASSLIWQGNGYTF. The CDR3 region has the DNA TGTGCCAGCAGCTTGATCTGGCAGGGGAATGGCTACACCTTC. Filled out from reference TRBV5-5 and TRBJ1-2, the complete variable domain reads DAGVTQSPTHLIKTRGQQVTLRCSPISGHKSVSWYQQVLGQGPQFIFQYYEKEERGRGNFPDRFSARQFPNYSSELNVNALLLGDSALYLCASSLIWQGNGYTFGSGTRLTVV.

The CDR3 region has the DNA TGTGCCATCAGCACAGGGGGCTCGAACACCGGGGAGCTGTTTTTT. Translating gives CAISTGGSNTGELFF. V gene TRBV10-3 combines with J gene TRBJ2-2, with 9 bases that match TRBD1. The germline V gene encodes CDR1 ENHRY and CDR2 SYGVKD. The trim removed 6 bases at V and 0 bases at J, leaving 2 bases unmatched. The CDR3 consists of 15 residues.

V gene TRBV7-8 combines with J gene TRBJ2-3; TRBD1 might be the D (6 bases). There are 14 residues in the CDR3. Germline V gene data show CDR1 as SGHVS and CDR2 as FQNEAQ. V was clipped by 4 bases and J by 0 bases, with 8 bases between them. CDR3 sequence reads: CASSSTGSTDTQYF. CDR3 bases: TGTGCCAGCAGCTCGACAGGTAGCACAGATACGCAGTATTTT.

V and J are TRBV10-2 and TRBJ2-1, with 11 bases that match TRBD2. The V and J ends lost 5 bases and 8 bases, in that order; junction bases with no gene match: 11. The CDR3 spans 16 residues. From germline, CDR1 is WSHSY and CDR2 SAAADI. The CDR3 DNA reads TGCGCCAGCAGTCATGTAGCGGGAGGGCCTAAAGATGAGCAGTTCTTC. As protein: CASSHVAGGPKDEQFF.

The chain joins TRBV6-5 to TRBJ1-5; 10 nucleotides align to TRBD1. The V gene's germline CDR1 is MNHEY and CDR2 SVGAGI. The CDR3 loop spans 15 amino acids. With V trimmed by 8 bases and J by 0 bases, 4 bases remained unmatched. The chain's CDR3 is CASRDRGVSNQPQHF. The CDR3 DNA sequence: TGTGCCAGCCGGGACAGGGGCGTTAGCAATCAGCCCCAGCATTTT.

The gene calls are TRBV20-1 and TRBJ2-7; D is uncertain. Germline V CDR1 and CDR2: DFQATT, SNEGSKA (reference sequence). The CDR3 spans 13 residues. Trimming cost V 3 bases and J 3 bases, with 12 bases left between them. DNA for the CDR3: TGCAGTGCTAGTGGTCTAGAAGGCTACGAGCAGTACTTC. This sequence encodes CSASGLEGYEQYF.

The count of this clone is one. The rearrangement links TRBV11-2 to TRBJ1-2; TRBD1 agrees at 8 bases. This CDR3 comprises 15 residues. Trimming cost V 6 bases and J 2 bases; bases outside gene matches: 8. Germline V lookup: CDR1 SGHAT, CDR2 FQNNGV. CDR3 nucleotides: TGTGCCAGCAGGCAAGTCGGACAGGGAAACTATGGCTACACCTTC. This translates into CASRQVGQGNYGYTF.

The sample holds one count of this clone. J is TRBJ1-1 and V is TRBV28; 9 positions agree with TRBD1. Trimming cost V 5 bases and J 1 base; bases outside gene matches: 5. CDR1 and CDR2 from the germline V gene are MDHEN and SYDVKM. The CDR3 covers 15 residues. The CDR3 coding sequence is TGTGCCAGCAGTACCCCGGGACAGGGGAACACTGAAGCTTTCTTT. Translation: CASSTPGQGNTEAFF.

The chain carries TRBV5-1 and TRBJ1-1, with a possible D match to TRBD1 (6 bases). Germline CDR1 and CDR2: SGHRS and YFSETQ. The ends were cut back, 2 bases at V and 4 bases at J, with 12 bases in the middle. The CDR3 loop spans 14 amino acids. The CDR3: CASSLTGHATEAFF. CDR3 coding DNA: TGCGCCAGCAGCTTAACAGGGCATGCCACTGAAGCTTTCTTT.

The rearrangement uses TRBV28 and TRBJ2-3; D perhaps matches TRBD2 (6 bases). V lost 3 bases and J 5 bases, leaving 12 bases between the germline ends. In germline, CDR1 is MDHEN, CDR2 SYDVKM. The CDR3 runs 14 residues. DNA for the CDR3: TGTGCCAGCAGTTTTGGGGGGAGAAGAGATACGCAGTATTTT. Encoded protein: CASSFGGRRDTQYF. Full variable domain (rest looked up from reference TRBV28 and TRBJ2-3): DVKVTQSSRYLVKRTGEKVFLECVQDMDHENMFWYRQDPGLGLRLIYFSYDVKMKEKGDIPEGYSVSREKKERFSLILESASTNQTSMYLCASSFGGRRDTQYFGPGTRLTVL.

The chain is built from TRBV7-3 and TRBJ1-5, with D hard to call. V lost 2 bases and J 4 bases, leaving 6 bases between the germline ends. CDR1 is SGHTA and CDR2 is FQGTGA in the germline V gene. CDR3 length equals 13 residues. The CDR3 nucleotides read TGTGCCAGCAGCTTAGGGCCTAATCAGCCCCAGCATTTT. This sequence encodes CASSLGPNQPQHF. The variable domain in full, completed from reference TRBV7-3 and TRBJ1-5, reads GAGVSQTPSNKVTEKGKYVELRCDPISGHTALYWYRQSLGQGPEFLIYFQGTGAADDSGLPNDRFFAVRPEGSVSTLKIQRTERGDSAVYLCASSLGPNQPQHFGDGTRLSIL.

The chain uses TRBV2 and TRBJ1-1; D might be TRBD1 (5 bases). V lost 7 bases, J lost 3 bases, and 12 bases lay in between. This CDR3 has 13 amino acids. CDR1 and CDR2 (germline): SNHLY, FYNNEI. The CDR3: CASTVAGDTEAFF. In nucleotides, the CDR3 is TGTGCCAGCACGGTGGCGGGGGACACTGAAGCTTTCTTT.

This chain uses TRBV28 with TRBJ2-7; 12 bases agree with TRBD1. V gave up 6 bases and J gave up 2 bases; unmatched junction bases: 11. The V gene's germline CDR1 is MDHEN and CDR2 SYDVKM. This CDR3 region has 17 residues. CDR3 amino acids: CASSLLPGQGATYEQYF. In DNA, the CDR3 is TGTGCCAGCAGCCTTTTGCCGGGACAGGGGGCTACCTACGAGCAGTACTTC. Full variable domain (remainder filled in from reference TRBV28 and TRBJ2-7): DVKVTQSSRYLVKRTGEKVFLECVQDMDHENMFWYRQDPGLGLRLIYFSYDVKMKEKGDIPEGYSVSREKKERFSLILESASTNQTSMYLCASSLLPGQGATYEQYFGPGTRLTVT.

This clone came up a few times. The chain uses TRBV11-1 and TRBJ2-1; maybe TRBD2 (6 bases). Germline CDR1 reads SGHAT; CDR2 reads FQDESV (reference sequence). Trimming took 4 bases from V and 3 from J, leaving 16 bases between them. The CDR3 covers 16 residues. CDR3 protein: CASSSLGGMGYNEQFF. The DNA of the CDR3 is TGTGCCAGCAGCTCACTCGGGGGAATGGGCTACAATGAGCAGTTCTTC.

This chain links TRBV5-1 with TRBJ2-2, with D perhaps TRBD1 (6 bases). The V end was cut by 2 bases, the J end by 3 bases, with 14 bases between. This CDR3 has 16 amino acids. CDR1 and CDR2 (germline): SGHRS, YFSETQ. CDR3 nucleotide sequence: TGCGCCAGCAGCTTTTTCGGGACACCGGACACCGGGGAGCTGTTTTTT. This codes for CASSFFGTPDTGELFF. Full variable domain (remainder filled in from reference TRBV5-1 and TRBJ2-2): KAGVTQTPRYLIKTRGQQVTLSCSPISGHRSVSWYQQTPGQGLQFLFEYFSETQRNKGNFPGRFSGRQFSNSRSEMNVSTLELGDSALYLCASSFFGTPDTGELFFGEGSRLTVL.

This chain connects TRBV5-1 to TRBJ2-1; 8 bases match TRBD1. Germline CDR1 reads SGHRS; CDR2 reads YFSETQ. The CDR3 length is 14 residues. Trimming took 4 bases from V and 5 from J; bases not matched to a gene: 5. The CDR3 spells CASSGQGANNEQFF. The CDR3 DNA reads as TGCGCCAGCAGCGGCCAGGGGGCTAACAATGAGCAGTTCTTC.

The chain links TRBV19 to TRBJ2-7; 9 bases are a match to TRBD2. Germline V gene lookup returns CDR1 LNHDA and CDR2 SQIVND (reference sequence). There are 14 residues in the CDR3. With 5 bases clipped from V and 6 bases from J, the junction kept 8 bases outside the gene matches. CDR3 in DNA: TGTGCCAGTAGTGGTTTAGCGGGAGTTTTCGAGCAGTACTTC. Translating it yields CASSGLAGVFEQYF.

The chain combines TRBV5-5 with TRBJ1-6; TRBD1 is a possible D gene (6 bases). Germline V gene data show CDR1 as SGHKS and CDR2 as YYEKEE (reference sequence). Trimming removed 5 bases from V and 7 bases from J, with 13 bases in between. The CDR3 is 14 residues long. CDR3 sequence (DNA): TGTGCCAGCAGACAGGGTTTCGGGAATTCACCCCTCCACTTT. Translated, it gives CASRQGFGNSPLHF.

The chain combines TRBV10-2 with TRBJ2-7, with D unresolved. Germline V lookup: CDR1 WSHSY, CDR2 SAAADI. This CDR3 has 12 residues. The germline V and J ends were trimmed by 2 bases and 7 bases, with 9 bases remaining between them. CDR3 loop: CASSEPAREQYF. The DNA for the CDR3 is TGCGCCAGCAGTGAGCCCGCGCGGGAGCAGTACTTC.

The chain couples TRBV11-2 to TRBJ2-3, with 9 bases identical to TRBD2. Germline-derived CDR1 and CDR2 are SGHAT and FQNNGV. The CDR3 totals 16 residues. Trimming removed 1 base from V and 1 base from J; junction bases left unmatched: 3. The CDR3 DNA reads as TGTGCCAGCAGCTTAGTGGCGGGAGGGGGCACAGATACGCAGTATTTT. Its protein is CASSLVAGGGTDTQYF.

The CDR3: CASSELRGGTEAFF. The CDR3 nucleotides are TGCGCCAGCAGTGAGTTGCGCGGGGGCACTGAAGCTTTCTTT. The chain recombines TRBV10-1 with TRBJ1-1, with TRBD1 as a possible D gene (5 bases). The CDR3 length is 14 residues. Looked up from germline, CDR1 is WNHNN and CDR2 is SYGVQD (reference sequence). Trimming took 1 base from V and 4 from J, leaving 10 bases between them.

The chain is built from TRBV25-1 and TRBJ1-3; D is unclear. This CDR3 is built from 12 residues. V lost 4 bases to trimming and J lost 9 bases, with 10 bases between them. Germline V gives CDR1 MGHDK, CDR2 SYGVNS. The CDR3 coding sequence is TGTGCCAGCAGTGTCCCCGGAGGCACCATATATTTT. This translates into CASSVPGGTIYF.